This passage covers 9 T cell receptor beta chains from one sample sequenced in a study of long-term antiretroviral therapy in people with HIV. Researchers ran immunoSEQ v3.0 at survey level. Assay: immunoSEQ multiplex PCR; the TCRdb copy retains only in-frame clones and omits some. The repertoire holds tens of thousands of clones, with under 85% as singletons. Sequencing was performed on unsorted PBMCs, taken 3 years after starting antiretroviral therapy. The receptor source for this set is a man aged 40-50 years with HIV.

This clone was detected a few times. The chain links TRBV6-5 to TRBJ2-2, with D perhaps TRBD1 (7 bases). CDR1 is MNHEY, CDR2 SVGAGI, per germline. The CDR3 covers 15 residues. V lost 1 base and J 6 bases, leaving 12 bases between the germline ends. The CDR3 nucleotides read TGTGCCAGCAGTTACTGGCAGGGGGGTGCCGGGGAGCTGTTTTTT. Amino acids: CASSYWQGGAGELFF.

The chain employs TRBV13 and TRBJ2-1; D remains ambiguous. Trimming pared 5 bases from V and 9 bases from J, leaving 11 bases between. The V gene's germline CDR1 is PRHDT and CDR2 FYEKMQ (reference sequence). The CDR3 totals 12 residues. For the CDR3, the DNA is TGTGCCAGCAGCCTGACCCGCCGTGAGCAGTTCTTC. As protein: CASSLTRREQFF.

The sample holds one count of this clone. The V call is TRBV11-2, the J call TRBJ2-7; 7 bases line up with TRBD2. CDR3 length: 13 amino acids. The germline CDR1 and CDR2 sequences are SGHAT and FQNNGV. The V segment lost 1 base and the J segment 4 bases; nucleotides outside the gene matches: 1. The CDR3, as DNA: TGTGCCAGCAGCTTAGGCGGGGGATACGAGCAGTACTTC. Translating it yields CASSLGGGYEQYF.

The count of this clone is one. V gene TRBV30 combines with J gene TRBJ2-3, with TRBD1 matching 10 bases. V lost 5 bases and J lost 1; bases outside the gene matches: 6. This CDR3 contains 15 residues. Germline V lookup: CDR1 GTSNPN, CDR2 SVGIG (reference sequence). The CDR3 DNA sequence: TGTGCCTGGGGTCCGGGGACAGGGGGCACAGATACGCAGTATTTT. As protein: CAWGPGTGGTDTQYF. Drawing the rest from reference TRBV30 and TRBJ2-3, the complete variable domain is SQTIHQWPATLVQPVGSPLSLECTVEGTSNPNLYWYRQAAGRGLQLLFYSVGIGQISSEVPQNLSASRPQDRQFILSSKKLLLSDSGFYLCAWGPGTGGTDTQYFGPGTRLTVL.

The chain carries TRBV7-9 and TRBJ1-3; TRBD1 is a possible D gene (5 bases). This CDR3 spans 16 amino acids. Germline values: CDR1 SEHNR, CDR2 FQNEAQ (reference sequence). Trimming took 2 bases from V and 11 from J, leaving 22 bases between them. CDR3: CASSLMPVDGWDAIYF. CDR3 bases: TGTGCCAGCAGCTTAATGCCCGTGGACGGTTGGGACGCCATATATTTT.

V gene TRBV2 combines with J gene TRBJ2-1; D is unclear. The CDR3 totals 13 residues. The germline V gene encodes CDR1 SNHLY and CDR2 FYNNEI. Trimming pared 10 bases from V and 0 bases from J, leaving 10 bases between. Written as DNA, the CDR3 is TGTGCCACTGCAGCCAGCTCCTACAATGAGCAGTTCTTC. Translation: CATAASSYNEQFF.

In DNA form, the CDR3 reads TGTGCCACCAGCAGTGGAGAACGGGAGCAGTACTTC. This codes for CATSSGEREQYF. V is TRBV15 and J is TRBJ2-7; D unresolved. V lost 3 bases, J lost 7 bases, and 10 bases lay in between. Germline lookup yields CDR1 LNHNV and CDR2 YYDKDF (reference sequence). CDR3 length equals 12 residues.

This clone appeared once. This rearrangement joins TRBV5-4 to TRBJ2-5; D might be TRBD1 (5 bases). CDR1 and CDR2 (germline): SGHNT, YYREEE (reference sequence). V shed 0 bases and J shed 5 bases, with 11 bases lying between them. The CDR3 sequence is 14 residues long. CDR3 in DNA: TGTGCCAGCAGCTTGGTAGGGGCCTGGGAGACCCAGTACTTC. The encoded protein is CASSLVGAWETQYF.

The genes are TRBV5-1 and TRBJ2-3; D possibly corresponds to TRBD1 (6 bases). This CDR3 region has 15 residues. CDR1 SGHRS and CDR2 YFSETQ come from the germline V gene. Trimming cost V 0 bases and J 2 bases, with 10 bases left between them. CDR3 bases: TGCGCCAGCAGCTTGGTGGGGGCAATCACAGATACGCAGTATTTT. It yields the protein CASSLVGAITDTQYF.